Listed below are T cell receptor beta chains from one sample, sequenced in a study of cytomegalovirus exposure and HLA in healthy donors. Only in-frame clones appear in the TCRdb table, and some are missing; sequencing was by immunoSEQ multiplex PCR. The listing records fewer than 40,000 clones. Input material: PBMCs. These receptors were collected from a middle-aged woman in good health and CMV-seropositive. Both conserved end residues are part of each CDR3. Each record gives: V gene, D gene, J gene, CDR3 DNA, CDR3 protein. A D gene is named only where the DNA matches it firmly.

TRBV4-1	NA	TRBJ2-7	TGCGCCAGCGGCCAAGGCTTTTTCGGAGCGGGCCTCTACGAGCAGTACTTC	CASGQGFFGAGLYEQYF
TRBV28	TRBD1	TRBJ1-5	TGTGCCAGCAGTGCCCGGACAGGGGGCTTGGGGAGCAATCAGCCCCAGCATTTT	CASSARTGGLGSNQPQHF
TRBV19	TRBD2	TRBJ2-3	TGTGCCAGTAGTAGCGGGGGGAACACAGATACGCAGTATTTT	CASSSGGNTDTQYF
TRBV6-5	TRBD1	TRBJ2-7	TGTGCCAGCAGGTTAACAGGGGGCCCCGAGCAGTACTTC	CASRLTGGPEQYF
TRBV27	TRBD1	TRBJ1-6	TGTGCCAGCAGCTCATTCGGGACAGGGGGAGATTCCCTCCACTTT	CASSSFGTGGDSLHF
TRBV29-1	TRBD1	TRBJ1-4	TGCAGCGGTGGGGGGACAGACAATGAAAAACTGTTTTTT	CSGGGTDNEKLFF
TRBV5-4	TRBD2	TRBJ2-1	TGTGCCAGCAGCCCCGGGACTAGCGGGGGATACAATGAGCAGTTCTTC	CASSPGTSGGYNEQFF
TRBV7-9	NA	TRBJ1-1	TGTGCCAGCGCGGGCCCAGCGGCTTTCTTT	CASAGPAAFF
TRBV7-2	NA	TRBJ1-5	TGTGCCAGCAGCTTAGCACCCAGGGGCTCAGGGCAGCCCCAGCATTTT	CASSLAPRGSGQPQHF
TRBV6-5	NA	TRBJ1-6	TGTGCCAGCAGTTACAGCGGACCACCCCTCCACTTT	CASSYSGPPLHF
TRBV19	NA	TRBJ1-1	TGTGCCAGTAATCCCCAGGGAGGCGGGGTAGGCACTGAAGCTTTCTTT	CASNPQGGGVGTEAFF
TRBV6-4	NA	TRBJ2-7	TGTGCCAGAATACAGGGTAGGTACGAGCAGTACTTC	CARIQGRYEQYF
TRBV7-3	NA	TRBJ2-2	TGTGCCAGCAGCCGTACTATGAACGCCGGGGAGCTGTTTTTT	CASSRTMNAGELFF
TRBV7-8	TRBD2	TRBJ2-1	TGTGCCAGCAGCTCCCTGGGACTATTAGGGAATGAGCAGTTCTTC	CASSSLGLLGNEQFF
TRBV27	NA	TRBJ1-6	TGTGCCAGCAGTTTATCGAGGCTCTCCCTTAGCTCCTATAATTCACCCCTCCACTTT	CASSLSRLSLSSYNSPLHF
TRBV4-3	TRBD1	TRBJ1-1	TGCGCCAGCAGCCAAGATTACAGGGGAACTGAAGCTTTCTTT	CASSQDYRGTEAFF
TRBV5-4	NA	TRBJ2-3	TGTGCCAGCAGCTTGGCCAGACGGGAAACAGATACGCAGTATTTT	CASSLARRETDTQYF
TRBV6-1	NA	TRBJ1-2	TGTGCCAGCAGTGAAGGGACACCACCTAACCATGGCTACACCTTC	CASSEGTPPNHGYTF
TRBV19	NA	TRBJ1-2	TGTGCCAGTAGTACAGGGAACATCTATGGCTACACCTTC	CASSTGNIYGYTF
TRBV4-1	NA	TRBJ1-5	TGCGCCAGCAGCCAAGAGGGGACTTGGAGCAATCAGCCCCAGCATTTT	CASSQEGTWSNQPQHF
TRBV7-8	TRBD2	TRBJ2-1	TGTGCCAGCAGCTTAGCAAGAAGACTAGCGGGAGTCGGTGAGCAGTTCTTC	CASSLARRLAGVGEQFF
TRBV28	TRBD1	TRBJ2-7	TGTGCCAGCAGTCTACGGACAGGGGGCCACGAGCAGTACTTC	CASSLRTGGHEQYF
TRBV27	TRBD2	TRBJ2-7	TGTGCCAGCAGTTTCCGGACTAGCGGGAGCGAGCAGTACTTC	CASSFRTSGSEQYF
TRBV5-5	TRBD2	TRBJ2-3	TGTGCCAGCAGCTTGGTTGGTGGTAGCGGGGGACCGCAGTATTTT	CASSLVGGSGGPQYF
TRBV28	TRBD1	TRBJ1-2	TGTGCCAGCAGTCCGGGACAGTCTAACTATGGCTACACCTTC	CASSPGQSNYGYTF
TRBV9	NA	TRBJ2-1	TGTGCCAGCAGCGTATTCCCCTCCTCCTACAATGAGCAGTTCTTC	CASSVFPSSYNEQFF
TRBV5-1	NA	TRBJ2-3	TGCGCCAGCTTTGAAACTAGCACAGATACGCAGTATTTT	CASFETSTDTQYF
TRBV10-2	NA	TRBJ1-6	TGCGCCACCACCCCCAGAAGTAATTCACCCCTCCACTTT	CATTPRSNSPLHF
TRBV7-2	NA	TRBJ1-3	TGTGCCAGCAGCTTAGTAGGGCAGGGTGTCAACTCTGGAAACACCATATATTTT	CASSLVGQGVNSGNTIYF
TRBV30	NA	TRBJ2-4	TGTGCCTGCGACTTCTCCAGGGCCCCCAAGGGGAACATTCAGTACTTC	CACDFSRAPKGNIQYF
TRBV30	TRBD1	TRBJ2-7	TGTGCCTGGAGTGTTGGGACAGGGGACGAGCAGTACTTC	CAWSVGTGDEQYF
TRBV7-9	TRBD1	TRBJ1-5	TGTGCCAGCAGTTTGACAGGGCCGGGACAGCCCCAGCATTTT	CASSLTGPGQPQHF
TRBV7-2	TRBD1	TRBJ1-5	TGTGCCAGCAGCTTAGCGCCAGGGGGCGCCGATCAGCCCCAGCATTTT	CASSLAPGGADQPQHF
TRBV9	NA	TRBJ2-5	TGTGCCAGCAGCGTAACCGGACAGCCCCAAGAGACCCAGTACTTC	CASSVTGQPQETQYF
TRBV2	NA	TRBJ2-7	TGTGCCAGCACATATAGCGGGACAGTTCTCTCCGAGCAGTACTTC	CASTYSGTVLSEQYF
TRBV7-9	NA	TRBJ2-1	TGTGCCAGCAGCTTAGCGGCTGAGCAGTTCTTC	CASSLAAEQFF
TRBV11-3	NA	TRBJ2-1	TGTGCCAGCAGCGACGGGACTGCCAGTGTTACAGATGAGCAGTTCTTC	CASSDGTASVTDEQFF
TRBV19	NA	TRBJ1-1	TGTGCCAGTAGCTCCCAGGGCTTAAAAGCGAGTGAAGCTTTCTTT	CASSSQGLKASEAFF
TRBV4-1	NA	TRBJ2-3	TGCGCCAGCAGCCAAGATCTTTTCGGGTTTTCACGGGTCACAGATACGCAGTATTTT	CASSQDLFGFSRVTDTQYF
TRBV18	NA	TRBJ1-1	TGTGCCAGCTCACCAGTCCCGGGGAGTGAATCTGAAGCTTTCTTT	CASSPVPGSESEAFF
TRBV9	TRBD1	TRBJ1-2	TGTGCCAGCAGCCGACAGGGGTCGGGAGGCTACACCTTC	CASSRQGSGGYTF
TRBV5-1	TRBD2	TRBJ2-1	TGCGCCAGCAGCTTGGCCCAACTAGCGGGAGCCAGTGAGCAGTTCTTC	CASSLAQLAGASEQFF
TRBV19	NA	TRBJ2-1	TGTGCCAGTAAGGATGTCGGGACACCATATCGGGAGCAGTTCTTC	CASKDVGTPYREQFF
TRBV4-3	NA	TRBJ1-2	TGCGCCAGCAGCCAAAGAACAGGGAACTATGGCTACACCTTC	CASSQRTGNYGYTF